This T cell receptor beta chain was sequenced in a study of regulatory T cells in long-lasting Graves disease. This clonotype showed up just once. Sample time point: newly diagnosed GD, antithyroid drugs for less than 3 months. PBMC-extracted RNA yielded the TCR library. To make TCR beta libraries, researchers used iRepertoire HTBI primers and Arm-PCR of CDR3 regions. MiXCR, applied by TCRdb to the multiplex PCR reads, yields one record per CDR3 protein. This table has 200,000 to 250,000 distinct CDR3 sequences, around 20% appearing once. These sequences were also reported in another study, on T cells in Graves' hyperthyroidism and ophthalmopathy.

This specimen consisted of peripheral blood mononuclear cells (PBMCs), obtained at new diagnosis, from a patient treated with antithyroid drugs. This TCR came from a woman aged 30 to 39 with Graves disease.

The CDR3 here is CASSLGRSGSTDTQYF. The CDR3 DNA follows: TGTGCCAGCAGCTTAGGTCGATCAGGCAGCACAGATACGCAGTATTTT. The gene calls are TRBV11-2 and TRBJ2-3; no definite D call. CDR1 is SGHAT, CDR2 FQNNGV, per germline. Deletions cut 1 base from V and 0 bases from J, with 11 bases between. This CDR3 is built from 16 residues.